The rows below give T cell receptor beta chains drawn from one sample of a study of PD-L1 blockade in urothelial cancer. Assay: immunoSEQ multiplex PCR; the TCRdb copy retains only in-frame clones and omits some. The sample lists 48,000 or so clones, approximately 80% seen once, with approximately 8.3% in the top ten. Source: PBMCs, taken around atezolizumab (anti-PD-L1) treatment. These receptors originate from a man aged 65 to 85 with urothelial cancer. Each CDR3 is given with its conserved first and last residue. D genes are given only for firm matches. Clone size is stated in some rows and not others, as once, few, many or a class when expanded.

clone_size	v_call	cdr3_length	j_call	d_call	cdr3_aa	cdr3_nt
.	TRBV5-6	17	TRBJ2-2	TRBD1	CASSLSGDRAQSGELFF	TGTGCCAGCAGCTTGTCCGGGGACAGGGCCCAATCCGGGGAGCTGTTTTTT
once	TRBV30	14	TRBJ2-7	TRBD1	CAWSAGTGNYEQYF	TGTGCCTGGAGTGCTGGGACAGGGAACTACGAGCAGTACTTC
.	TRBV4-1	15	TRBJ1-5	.	CASSQELGAWQPQHF	TGCGCCAGCAGCCAAGAATTGGGGGCTTGGCAGCCCCAGCATTTT
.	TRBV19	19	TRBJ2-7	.	CASSIGFLVRQGIPYEQYF	TGTGCCAGTAGTATTGGGTTTTTGGTTCGGCAGGGGATTCCCTACGAGCAGTACTTC
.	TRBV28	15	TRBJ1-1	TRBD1	CASSPPDRLHTEAFF	TGTGCCAGCAGTCCTCCGGACAGGTTGCACACTGAAGCTTTCTTT
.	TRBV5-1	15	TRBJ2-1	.	CASSLASIPDNEQFF	TGCGCCAGCAGCTTGGCCTCTATACCGGACAATGAGCAGTTCTTC
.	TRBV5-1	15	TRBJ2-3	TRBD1	CASSLRTGGADTQYF	TGCGCCAGCAGCTTAAGGACAGGGGGCGCGGATACGCAGTATTTT
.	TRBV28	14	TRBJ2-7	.	CASSLGQGGDEQYF	TGTGCCAGCAGTCTAGGGCAGGGGGGCGACGAGCAGTACTTC
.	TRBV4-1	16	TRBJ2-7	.	CASSQAPSVGSYEQYF	TGCGCCAGCAGCCAAGCCCCTAGCGTAGGCAGCTACGAGCAGTACTTC
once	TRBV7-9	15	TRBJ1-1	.	CASSLAGGLDTEAFF	TGTGCCAGCAGCTTAGCGGGGGGTTTGGACACTGAAGCTTTCTTT
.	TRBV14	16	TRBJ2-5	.	CASSQGGRVVSETQYF	TGTGCCAGCAGCCAAGGTGGCAGGGTGGTTTCGGAGACCCAGTACTTC
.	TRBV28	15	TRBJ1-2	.	CASSSSDGSRRGYTF	TGTGCCAGCAGTTCTTCCGACGGGTCTCGTCGGGGCTACACCTTC
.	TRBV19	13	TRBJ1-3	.	CASSISSGNTIYF	TGTGCCAGTAGTATCAGCTCTGGAAACACCATATATTTT
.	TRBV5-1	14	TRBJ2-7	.	CASSRLANTYEQYF	TGCGCCAGCAGCCGTCTAGCGAACACCTACGAGCAGTACTTC
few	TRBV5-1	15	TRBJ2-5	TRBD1	CASSLGQVSQETQYF	TGCGCCAGCAGCTTAGGACAGGTCTCCCAAGAGACCCAGTACTTC
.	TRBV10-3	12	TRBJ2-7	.	CAISSGPYEQYF	TGTGCCATCAGTTCAGGGCCCTACGAGCAGTACTTC
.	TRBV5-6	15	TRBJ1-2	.	CASSLGRGGVRGYTF	TGTGCCAGCAGCTTGGGAAGGGGAGGAGTCAGGGGCTACACCTTC
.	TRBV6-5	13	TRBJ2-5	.	CASRSPGRETQYF	TGTGCCAGCAGATCCCCGGGTCGGGAGACCCAGTACTTC
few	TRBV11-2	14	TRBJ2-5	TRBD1	CASSPGQGIETQYF	TGTGCCAGCAGCCCGGGACAGGGAATAGAGACCCAGTACTTC
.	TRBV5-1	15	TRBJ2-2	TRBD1	CASSPQGLDTGELFF	TGCGCCAGCAGTCCACAGGGGCTCGACACCGGGGAGCTGTTTTTT
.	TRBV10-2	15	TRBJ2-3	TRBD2	CASIPGLAGSDTQYF	TGCGCCAGCATCCCGGGACTAGCGGGATCAGATACGCAGTATTTT
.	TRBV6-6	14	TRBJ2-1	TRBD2	CASKAGGSYNEQFF	TGTGCCAGCAAAGCGGGAGGGTCCTACAATGAGCAGTTCTTC
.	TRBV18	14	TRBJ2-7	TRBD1	CASSAGQGAHEQYF	TGTGCCAGCTCAGCGGGACAGGGGGCGCACGAGCAGTACTTC
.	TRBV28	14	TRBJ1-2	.	CASSSPARDYGYTF	TGTGCCAGCAGTTCCCCCGCCAGGGACTATGGCTACACCTTC
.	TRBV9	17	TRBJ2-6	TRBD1	CASSWTGSGSGANVLTF	TGTGCCAGCAGCTGGACAGGTTCGGGCTCTGGGGCCAACGTCCTGACTTTC
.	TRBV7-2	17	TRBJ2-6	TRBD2	CASSLDSGSSGANVLTF	TGTGCCAGCAGCTTAGATAGCGGGAGCTCTGGGGCCAACGTCCTGACTTTC
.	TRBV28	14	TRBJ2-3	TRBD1	CASSSDRFTDTQYF	TGTGCCAGCAGTTCGGACAGGTTCACAGATACGCAGTATTTT
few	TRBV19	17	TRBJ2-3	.	CASTSSFFWEYTDTQYF	TGTGCCAGTACGTCCTCGTTTTTCTGGGAGTACACAGATACGCAGTATTTT
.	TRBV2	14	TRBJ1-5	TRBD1	CASSAGQLNQPQHF	TGTGCCAGCAGTGCGGGACAGCTCAATCAGCCCCAGCATTTT
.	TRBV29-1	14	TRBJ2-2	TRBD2	CSVEAGGPPGELFF	TGCAGCGTTGAAGCGGGAGGGCCTCCCGGGGAGCTGTTTTTT
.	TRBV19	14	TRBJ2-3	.	CASSISSGVHTQYF	TGTGCCAGTAGTATTAGCTCGGGAGTTCATACGCAGTATTTT
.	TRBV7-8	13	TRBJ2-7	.	CAGGYTGSNEQYF	TGTGCCGGAGGCTATACAGGGAGCAACGAGCAGTACTTC
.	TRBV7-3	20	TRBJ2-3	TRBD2	CASSLLDPRSSGRATDTQYF	TGTGCCAGCAGCTTATTAGACCCTAGGTCGAGCGGGAGGGCCACAGATACGCAGTATTTT
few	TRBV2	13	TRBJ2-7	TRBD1	CASSRTGGYEQYF	TGTGCCAGCAGTCGGACAGGCGGTTACGAGCAGTACTTC
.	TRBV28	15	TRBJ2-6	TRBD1	CASSVTGAGANVLTF	TGTGCCAGCAGTGTTACAGGGGCCGGGGCCAACGTCCTGACTTTC
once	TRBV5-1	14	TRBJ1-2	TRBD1	CASSEDRGLYGYTF	TGCGCCAGCAGCGAGGACAGGGGGCTGTATGGCTACACCTTC
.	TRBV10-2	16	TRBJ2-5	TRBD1	CASSIPDRDLQETQYF	TGCGCCAGCAGCATTCCGGACAGGGATCTCCAAGAGACCCAGTACTTC
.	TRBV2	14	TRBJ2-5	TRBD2	CASREGLAGETQYF	TGTGCCAGCAGGGAGGGACTAGCAGGGGAGACCCAGTACTTC
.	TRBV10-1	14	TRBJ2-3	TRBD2	CASSPSGLTDTQYF	TGCGCCAGCAGCCCTAGCGGCCTCACAGATACGCAGTATTTT
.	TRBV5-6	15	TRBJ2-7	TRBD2	CASSLGLAGVVEQYF	TGTGCCAGCAGCTTGGGTCTAGCGGGAGTAGTTGAGCAGTACTTC
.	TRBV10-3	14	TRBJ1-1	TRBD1	CAISWTGLNTEAFF	TGTGCCATCAGTTGGACAGGGCTTAACACTGAAGCTTTCTTT
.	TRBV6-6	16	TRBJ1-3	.	CASSYGPGGSGNTIYF	TGTGCCAGCAGTTACGGCCCGGGAGGCTCTGGAAACACCATATATTTT
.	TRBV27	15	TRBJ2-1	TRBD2	CASRSGTSGYNEQFF	TGTGCCAGCAGATCCGGGACTAGCGGGTACAATGAGCAGTTCTTC
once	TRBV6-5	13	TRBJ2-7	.	CASSYRGFDEQYF	TGTGCCAGCAGTTACAGGGGATTCGACGAGCAGTACTTC
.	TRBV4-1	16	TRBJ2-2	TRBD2	CASRQAKGGSFGELFF	TGCGCCAGCAGGCAAGCCAAGGGCGGGAGTTTCGGGGAGCTGTTTTTT
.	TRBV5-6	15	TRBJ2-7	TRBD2	CATKLAGGLSYEQYF	TGTGCCACCAAATTGGCGGGGGGGCTATCCTACGAGCAGTACTTC
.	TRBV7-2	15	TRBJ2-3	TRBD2	CASSPGLAATDTQYF	TGTGCCAGCAGCCCGGGACTAGCGGCGACAGATACGCAGTATTTT
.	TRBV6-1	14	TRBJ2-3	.	CASNPLATPDTQYF	TGTGCCAGCAACCCCCTAGCGACTCCAGATACGCAGTATTTT
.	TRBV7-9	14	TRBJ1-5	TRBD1	CASSGTGGVQPQHF	TGTGCCAGCAGCGGAACAGGGGGCGTTCAGCCCCAGCATTTT
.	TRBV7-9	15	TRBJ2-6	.	CASSPRVAGANVLTF	TGTGCCAGCAGCCCCCGAGTCGCTGGGGCCAACGTCCTGACTTTC
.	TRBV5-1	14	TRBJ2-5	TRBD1	CASSFGQGAETQYF	TGCGCCAGCAGCTTCGGACAGGGGGCAGAGACCCAGTACTTC
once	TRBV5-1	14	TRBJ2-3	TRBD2	CASSSGLDTDTQYF	TGCGCCAGCAGCTCCGGACTAGACACAGATACGCAGTATTTT
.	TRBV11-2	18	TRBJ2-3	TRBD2	CASSPTRDYRLSMDTQYF	TGTGCCAGCAGCCCCACGAGGGACTACCGATTAAGCATGGATACGCAGTATTTT
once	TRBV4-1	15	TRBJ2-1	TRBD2	CASSSGTSGYNEQFF	TGCGCCAGCAGTTCCGGGACTAGCGGCTACAATGAGCAGTTCTTC